This T cell receptor (beta chain) was identified during a study of shared clonotypes between healthy human individuals. TCRdb's copy holds only in-frame clones and misses some; the assay was immunoSEQ multiplex PCR. The top ten hold 1.1% of the sample, which has around 2,000,000 clones, over 85% seen once. With regard to this clone: Other DNA sequences of this sample code for an identical CDR3.

It was CD45RO-negative cells, positively selected for CCR7, that made up naive CD8 cells, with terminally differentiated effector memory CD45RA+ cells excluded. Sequences were obtained from naive CD8+ T cells sorted from blood. This sequence originates from a man aged 18 to 35 in good health.

The CDR3 nucleotides are TGTGCCAGCAGCTTACGGGTAGGCTTCACAGATACGCAGTATTTT. It yields the protein CASSLRVGFTDTQYF. This chain uses TRBV7-9 with TRBJ2-3; D unclear. The V gene lost 2 bases and the J gene lost 2 bases, with 11 bases spanning the gap. The CDR3 contains 15 residues. Germline CDR1 reads SEHNR; CDR2 reads FQNEAQ (reference sequence).